This T cell receptor (beta chain) was captured by sequencing in a study of T cell responses to AZD1222 COVID-19 vaccine. Study results and caveats: Spike was spanned by vaccine-associated CD4 TCRs, with dominance at 160-218 and 743-854. All repertoire sampling was performed exclusively after the peak T cell response. With two AZD1222 doses given, Spike-specific TCR breadth and depth both rose.

The V gene's germline CDR1 is SEHNR and CDR2 FQNEAQ (reference sequence). This CDR3 comprises 17 residues. V was pared by 5 bases and J by 7 bases, with 24 bases between. Sequencing used immunoSEQ multiplex PCR; TCRdb keeps in-frame clones, though not all of them. This repertoire shows about 55,000 clones, roughly nine tenths found once; its top ten account for 3% to 4.5%. As for this clone: Its cognate antigen is unknown.

The starting material was peripheral blood, obtained on day 0 of AZD1222 vaccination. The receptor was isolated from an adult in good health. The chain carries TRBV7-9 and TRBJ2-1; D may be TRBD2 (6 bases). The CDR3 loop reads CASSAWLTRSGGNEQFF. CDR3 DNA sequence: TGTGCCAGCAGCGCCTGGCTAACAAGGTCCGGAGGGAATGAGCAGTTCTTC.